This T cell receptor (beta chain) was recovered during a study of T cells in Graves' hyperthyroidism and ophthalmopathy. General observations from the study: Ophthalmopathy was separated from stable hyperthyroidism by a 13 V-J model.

TCR beta CDR3 region amplification was performed from RNA transcripts. Using the HTBI primer set, a first-round RT-PCR was run on the TCR CDR3. TCRdb re-derived calls from the multiplex PCR reads in MiXCR, one entry per CDR3 protein. Among 250,000 to 300,000 distinct CDR3 sequences, less than 15% were seen once, and the ten largest hold 6.5% to 10%. Diagnostic assessment was based on clinical symptoms, serum thyroxine and TRAb, thyroid ultrasound and orbital computed tomography. The PBMCs were taken from under 12 ml of fresh peripheral blood. The table lists this clonotype with many counts. Its matching antigen is unknown. Sequenced sample: blood. The clonotype originates from a woman aged 30 to 39 with Graves' hyperthyroidism that later progressed to Graves' ophthalmopathy.

This chain's CDR3 is CASGGRAGSSSPLHF. CDR3 coding DNA: TGTGCCAGCGGCGGAAGGGCAGGGTCGTCTTCACCCCTCCACTTT. V and J are TRBV12-3 or TRBV12-4 and TRBJ1-6; weak D call: TRBD1 (5 bases). The CDR3 spans 15 residues. V shed 8 bases and J shed 9 bases, with 20 bases lying between them.